The T cell receptor (beta chain) described here comes from a study of CD8+ T cells in alopecia areata. Study at large: Patients in the treated group were given tofacitinib by mouth, 5 to 10 mg twice a day. Study-wide findings and caveats: Normal scalp had lower clonality than lesional scalp, with alopecia totalis/universalis lesions showing this most strongly. Against the mouse data, patients shared TCRs less clearly, possibly for HLA reasons.

The V and J ends lost 0 bases and 4 bases, in that order; junction bases with no gene match: 4. The CDR3 length is 14 residues. CDR1 and CDR2 (germline): SGHRS, YFSETQ. Reverse transcription of extracted RNA yielded cDNA, which provided the sequencing template. The repertoire was sequenced with immunoSEQ multiplex PCR; TCRdb's copy has only in-frame clones and lacks some. The data hold 130,000 to 150,000 clones, with 40% to 65% observed a single time. This clone occurred a few times. The antigen remains unidentified. Alopecia areata patients gave lesional scalp punch biopsies and peripheral blood samples.

This receptor was identified in a human donor with alopecia areata. This material consisted of CD4+ T cells sorted from blood, taken at week 0. The chain employs TRBV5-1 and TRBJ2-7; 7 nucleotides line up with TRBD2. In DNA, the CDR3 is TGCGCCAGCAGCTTGGTTGGGAGGGGATACGAGCAGTACTTC. Protein product: CASSLVGRGYEQYF.